This is a list of T cell receptor beta chains from one sample in a study of shared clonotypes between healthy human individuals. Profiling relied on immunoSEQ multiplex PCR, and the TCRdb table lists in-frame clones only, not all of them. This table holds over a million clones, approximately 98.5% found once. Source material: naive CD4+ T cells sorted from blood. The origin of the receptors is a man aged 25 to 40 in good health. The CDR3 runs from the conserved cysteine through the conserved F or W. Each record gives: J gene, V gene, CDR3 protein.

j_call: TRBJ2-1
v_call: TRBV7-8
cdr3_aa: CASSLLGRGRGEQFF

j_call: TRBJ2-1
v_call: TRBV6-5
cdr3_aa: CASSYQYSGSYNEQFF

j_call: TRBJ2-3
v_call: TRBV5-1
cdr3_aa: CASSLISGTRGQYF

j_call: TRBJ1-1
v_call: TRBV9
cdr3_aa: CASSVVAGRANTEAFF

j_call: TRBJ2-1
v_call: TRBV10-2
cdr3_aa: CASSEAGLIYNEQFF

j_call: TRBJ2-4
v_call: TRBV5-5
cdr3_aa: CASSLIALLARGNIQYF

j_call: TRBJ1-5
v_call: TRBV10-3
cdr3_aa: CAISESTGVNQPQHF

j_call: TRBJ1-1
v_call: TRBV2
cdr3_aa: CASSADRLNTEAFF

j_call: TRBJ1-2
v_call: TRBV11-2
cdr3_aa: CASSSTTGFTSYGYTF

j_call: TRBJ2-7
v_call: TRBV28
cdr3_aa: CASSLVGTGYEQYF

j_call: TRBJ1-1
v_call: TRBV29-1
cdr3_aa: CSARALRTEAFF

j_call: TRBJ1-4
v_call: TRBV6-1
cdr3_aa: CASSVGSTNEKLFF

j_call: TRBJ2-2
v_call: TRBV2
cdr3_aa: CASGRGRLNTGELFF

j_call: TRBJ2-7
v_call: TRBV28
cdr3_aa: CASKGAGNSYEQYF

j_call: TRBJ2-2
v_call: TRBV10-3
cdr3_aa: CAISKGGDTGELFF

j_call: TRBJ1-4
v_call: TRBV5-1
cdr3_aa: CASSSGSGRANEKLFF

j_call: TRBJ1-1
v_call: TRBV4-1
cdr3_aa: CASSHTGGNTEAFF

j_call: TRBJ1-3
v_call: TRBV6-1
cdr3_aa: CASTLLQGSGNTIYF

j_call: TRBJ2-3
v_call: TRBV13
cdr3_aa: CASSYRGQGIAEDTQYF

j_call: TRBJ2-3
v_call: TRBV5-1
cdr3_aa: CASSVAGEFLFSTDTQYF